This T cell receptor beta chain was captured by sequencing in a study of T cell responses to AZD1222 COVID-19 vaccine. Regarding the study as a whole: At baseline, just five or six AZD1222 recipients tested seropositive.

Measured with immunoSEQ multiplex PCR; TCRdb has only the in-frame clones, and not every one. Altogether 99,000 or so clones are present, about 87% being singletons, with the ten largest covering around 9%. Trimming removed 7 bases at V and 1 base at J, with 12 bases between. The length of the CDR3 is 14 residues. From germline, CDR1 is SGHRS and CDR2 YFSETQ. Concerning this clone itself: The antigen is not known.

The specimen was peripheral blood, collected on day 0 of AZD1222 vaccination. The source is an adult in good health. This chain uses TRBV5-1 with TRBJ2-1, with D maybe TRBD2 (6 bases). CDR3 sequence reads: CASSGGWSYNEQFF. The CDR3 DNA reads as TGCGCCAGCTCTGGGGGGTGGTCCTACAATGAGCAGTTCTTC.